The 8 T cell receptor beta chains below were found in one sample sequenced in a study of blood T cell repertoires in COVID-19. Libraries were prepared by immunoSEQ multiplex PCR; TCRdb keeps only in-frame clonotypes and omits some of them. This sample has about 99,000 clones, with less than 90% found just once. The sample consisted of peripheral blood. The receptors originated from a man in his 70s with active or convalescent COVID-19.

V and J are TRBV5-4 and TRBJ1-2, with D possibly TRBD1 on 6 matching bases. Germline CDR1 is SGHNT and CDR2 is YYREEE (reference sequence). This CDR3 has 14 residues. V lost 0 bases and J 5 bases, leaving 11 bases between the germline ends. The CDR3, as DNA: TGTGCCAGCAGCTTGGGGACAGCGACTTATGGCTACACCTTC. This translates into CASSLGTATYGYTF.

The rearrangement links TRBV4-1 to TRBJ2-3; TRBD2 aligns across 8 bases. CDR1 MGHRA and CDR2 YSYEKL come from the germline V gene. There are 18 residues in the CDR3. The junction had 19 bases not matched to a gene; V was cut back by 5 bases and J by 6 bases. The chain's CDR3 is CASSARTWRGAGMDTQYF. CDR3 DNA sequence: TGCGCCAGCAGCGCAAGGACCTGGCGGGGGGCCGGAATGGATACGCAGTATTTT.

This clone has a handful of counts. The rearrangement uses TRBV6-6 and TRBJ1-1; D possibly corresponds to TRBD1 (6 bases). The germline gives CDR1 MNHNY, CDR2 SVGAGI (reference sequence). This CDR3 has 14 residues. V was trimmed by 2 bases and J by 4 bases, leaving 11 bases between them. CDR3 loop: CASSYGQLTTEAFF. The CDR3 DNA sequence: TGTGCCAGCAGTTACGGACAGCTAACCACTGAAGCTTTCTTT.

This clone was detected many times. The chain links TRBV30 to TRBJ2-6, with unresolved D. The CDR3 consists of 14 residues. CDR1 and CDR2 (germline): GTSNPN, SVGIG (reference sequence). V was trimmed by 0 bases and J by 3 bases, leaving 6 bases between them. The CDR3 region is CAWSVVGGANVLTF. The CDR3 nucleotides read TGTGCCTGGAGTGTAGTCGGTGGGGCCAACGTCCTGACTTTC.

CDR3 nucleotides: TGTGCCTGGAGTGCCCCGACAGGGGGGCGTTCACCCCTCCACTTT. Amino acid sequence: CAWSAPTGGRSPLHF. The chain recombines TRBV30 with TRBJ1-6; 9 bases line up with TRBD1. The CDR3 length is 15 residues. The junction had 7 bases not matched to a gene; V was cut back by 1 base and J by 9 bases. Germline values: CDR1 GTSNPN, CDR2 SVGIG (reference sequence).

The chain couples TRBV5-5 to TRBJ1-5; D not resolved. Germline CDR1 reads SGHKS; CDR2 reads YYEKEE (reference sequence). The CDR3 contains 14 residues. Trimming removed 4 bases at V and 3 bases at J, with 11 bases between. In DNA, the CDR3 is TGTGCCAGCAGCATTGCGGGGTCCAATCAGCCCCAGCATTTT. This translates into CASSIAGSNQPQHF. Variable domain in full (rest from reference TRBV5-5 and TRBJ1-5): DAGVTQSPTHLIKTRGQQVTLRCSPISGHKSVSWYQQVLGQGPQFIFQYYEKEERGRGNFPDRFSARQFPNYSSELNVNALLLGDSALYLCASSIAGSNQPQHFGDGTRLSIL.

The chain has TRBV7-8 and TRBJ1-6; maybe TRBD1 (5 bases). Germline-derived CDR1 and CDR2 are SGHVS and FQNEAQ. V was trimmed by 5 bases and J by 7 bases, leaving 27 bases between them. The CDR3 contains 19 residues. The CDR3 is CASSLSLFQGNLRNSPLHF. CDR3 sequence (DNA): TGTGCCAGCAGCCTTTCCCTATTCCAGGGAAACTTGAGGAATTCACCCCTCCACTTT.

The table lists this clone with a few counts. This chain uses TRBV5-1 with TRBJ1-2, with 7 bases matching TRBD1. The length of the CDR3 is 13 residues. Germline V gene data show CDR1 as SGHRS and CDR2 as YFSETQ. Germline trimming cut 3 bases from V and 4 bases from J; bases unmatched to any gene: 3. Here the CDR3 reads CASSSGTAYGYTF. CDR3 coding DNA: TGCGCCAGCAGCTCCGGGACAGCCTATGGCTACACCTTC. The full variable domain, completed using reference TRBV5-1 and TRBJ1-2, is KAGVTQTPRYLIKTRGQQVTLSCSPISGHRSVSWYQQTPGQGLQFLFEYFSETQRNKGNFPGRFSGRQFSNSRSEMNVSTLELGDSALYLCASSSGTAYGYTFGSGTRLTVV.